A selection of T cell receptor beta chains follows, all from one sample in a study of blood T cell repertoires in COVID-19. Method: immunoSEQ multiplex PCR; TCRdb's copy keeps in-frame clones and lacks some. The table has about 210,000 clones, more than 75% seen once. The sequenced sample consisted of PBMCs or T cells enriched from blood (not recorded which). The source is a man aged 30 to 45 in a cohort exposed to, infected with or recovered from COVID-19 (not recorded which). The CDR3 runs from the conserved cysteine through the conserved F or W. Each record gives: V gene, D gene, J gene, CDR3 protein, CDR3 DNA. The D gene is left open where the match is weak.

v_call: TRBV15
d_call: NA
j_call: TRBJ2-5
cdr3_aa: CATSRDIAGLETQYF
cdr3_nt: TGTGCCACCAGCAGAGATATCGCAGGGTTAGAGACCCAGTACTTC

v_call: TRBV7-9
d_call: TRBD2
j_call: TRBJ2-1
cdr3_aa: CASSLFSGSKNEQFF
cdr3_nt: TGTGCCAGCAGCTTATTTAGCGGGAGTAAAAATGAGCAGTTCTTC

v_call: TRBV3-1/TRBV3-2
d_call: NA
j_call: TRBJ2-5
cdr3_aa: CASSSFLQGREETQYF
cdr3_nt: TGTGCCAGCAGCTCCTTCCTCCAGGGGAGGGAAGAGACCCAGTACTTC

v_call: TRBV15
d_call: TRBD1
j_call: TRBJ2-7
cdr3_aa: CATSRRDRSTKQYF
cdr3_nt: TGTGCCACCAGCAGACGGGACAGGAGTACGAAGCAGTACTTC

v_call: TRBV5-1
d_call: NA
j_call: TRBJ1-3
cdr3_aa: CASSTSAGTGNTIYF
cdr3_nt: TGCGCCAGCAGCACGAGCGCCGGGACTGGAAACACCATATATTTT

v_call: TRBV6-5
d_call: TRBD1
j_call: TRBJ2-3
cdr3_aa: CASKVQGAADTQYF
cdr3_nt: TGTGCCAGCAAGGTTCAGGGGGCAGCAGATACGCAGTATTTT

v_call: TRBV19
d_call: TRBD2
j_call: TRBJ2-3
cdr3_aa: CASSPLSRLASDTQYF
cdr3_nt: TGTGCCAGTAGTCCCCTCTCGCGACTAGCATCGGATACGCAGTATTTT

v_call: TRBV6-5
d_call: NA
j_call: TRBJ2-2
cdr3_aa: CASVGYRGMGELFF
cdr3_nt: TGTGCCAGCGTCGGCTATAGGGGCATGGGGGAGCTGTTTTTT

v_call: TRBV6-5
d_call: TRBD1
j_call: TRBJ1-2
cdr3_aa: CASSKGASANYGYTF
cdr3_nt: TGTGCCAGCAGTAAGGGGGCATCTGCTAACTATGGCTACACCTTC

v_call: TRBV11-2
d_call: NA
j_call: TRBJ1-2
cdr3_aa: CASSLAPSGDYGYTF
cdr3_nt: TGTGCCAGCAGCTTAGCTCCCTCAGGCGACTATGGCTACACCTTC

v_call: TRBV27
d_call: NA
j_call: TRBJ2-1
cdr3_aa: CASSFGYDRPIEGSSYNEQFF
cdr3_nt: TGTGCCAGCAGTTTCGGCTATGACAGGCCGATTGAGGGTAGCTCCTACAATGAGCAGTTCTTC

v_call: TRBV28
d_call: TRBD2
j_call: TRBJ2-7
cdr3_aa: CASSFGLAGSYEQYF
cdr3_nt: TGTGCCAGCAGTTTTGGACTAGCGGGATCGTACGAGCAGTACTTC

v_call: TRBV19
d_call: NA
j_call: TRBJ1-1
cdr3_aa: CASSLRGGTEAFF
cdr3_nt: TGTGCCAGTTCCTTGCGGGGCGGCACTGAAGCTTTCTTT

v_call: TRBV6-2/TRBV6-3
d_call: NA
j_call: TRBJ1-5
cdr3_aa: CASSYDGQSNQPQHF
cdr3_nt: TGTGCCAGCAGTTACGACGGACAGTCCAATCAGCCCCAGCATTTT